This T cell receptor (beta chain) was captured by sequencing in a study of T cells in Graves' hyperthyroidism and ophthalmopathy. Amplification of TCR beta CDR3 regions used RNA as the template. The HTBI primer set served for first-round RT-PCR of the TCR CDR3. TCRdb recomputed calls from the multiplex PCR reads with MiXCR, one row per CDR3 protein. The table shows roughly 750,000 distinct CDR3 sequences, with 15% to 20% occurring only once. This clonotype was observed a handful of times. CDR3 length equals 18 residues. Germline lookup yields CDR1 SGHAT and CDR2 FQNNGV. With 4 bases clipped from V and 1 base from J, the junction kept 10 bases outside the gene matches.

This sequence joins TRBV11-2 and TRBJ2-7; the match to TRBD2 covers 13 bases. Input material: blood. The source of this sequence is a man aged 18 to 29 with Graves' hyperthyroidism. CDR3 region: CASSSVRLAGGHSYEQYF. The CDR3 nucleotides are TGTGCCAGCAGCTCGGTAAGACTAGCGGGAGGTCATTCCTACGAGCAGTACTTC.